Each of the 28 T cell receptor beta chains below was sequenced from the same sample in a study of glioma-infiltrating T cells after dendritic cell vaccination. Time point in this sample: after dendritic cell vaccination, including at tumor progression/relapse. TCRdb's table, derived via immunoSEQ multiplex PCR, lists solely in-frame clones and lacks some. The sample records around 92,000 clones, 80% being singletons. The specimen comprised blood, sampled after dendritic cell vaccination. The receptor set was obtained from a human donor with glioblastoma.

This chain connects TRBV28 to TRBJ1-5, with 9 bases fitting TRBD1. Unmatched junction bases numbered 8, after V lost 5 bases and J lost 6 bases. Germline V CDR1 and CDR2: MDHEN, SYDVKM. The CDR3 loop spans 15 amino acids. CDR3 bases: TGTGCCAGCAGTCTCCTTACAGGGGGCCTTCAGCCCCAGCATTTT. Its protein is CASSLLTGGLQPQHF.

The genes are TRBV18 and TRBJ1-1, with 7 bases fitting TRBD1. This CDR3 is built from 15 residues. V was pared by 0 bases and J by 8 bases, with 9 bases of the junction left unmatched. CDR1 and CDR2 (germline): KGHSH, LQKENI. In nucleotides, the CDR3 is TGTGCCAGCTCACCACCGGCTAGGGGGCAAGAGGAAGCTTTCTTT. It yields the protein CASSPPARGQEEAFF.

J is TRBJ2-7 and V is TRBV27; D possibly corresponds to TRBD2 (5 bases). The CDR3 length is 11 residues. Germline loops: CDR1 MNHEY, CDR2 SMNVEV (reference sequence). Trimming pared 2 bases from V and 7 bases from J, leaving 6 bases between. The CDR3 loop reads CASSLRGEQYF. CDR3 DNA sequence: TGTGCCAGCAGTTTACGGGGTGAGCAGTACTTC.

CDR3: CASSYGGLLGDTQYF. CDR3 bases: TGTGCCAGCAGTTACGGGGGACTCTTAGGCGATACGCAGTATTTT. The chain links TRBV6-5 to TRBJ2-3, with a weak D call TRBD2 (6 bases). The V and J ends lost 2 bases and 6 bases respectively, with 15 bases between them. CDR3 length: 15 amino acids. Looked up from germline, CDR1 is MNHEY and CDR2 is SVGAGI.

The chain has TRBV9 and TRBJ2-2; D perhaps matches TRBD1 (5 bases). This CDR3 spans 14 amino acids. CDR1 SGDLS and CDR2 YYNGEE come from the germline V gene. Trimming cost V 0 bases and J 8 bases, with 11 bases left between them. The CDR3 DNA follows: TGTGCCAGCAGCGTAGTGCGATCAGGGGGGGAGCTGTTTTTT. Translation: CASSVVRSGGELFF.

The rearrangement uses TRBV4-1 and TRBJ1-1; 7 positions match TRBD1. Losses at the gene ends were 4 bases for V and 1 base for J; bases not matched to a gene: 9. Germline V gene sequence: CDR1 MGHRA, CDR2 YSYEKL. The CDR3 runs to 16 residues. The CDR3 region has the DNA TGCGCCAGCAGCCGTCGACAGGGCAGCCAGAACACTGAAGCTTTCTTT. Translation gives CASSRRQGSQNTEAFF.

CDR3 in DNA: TGTGCCAGCAGCTCTCAGCCGGGACAGGGGGTTACTGAAGCTTTCTTT. Its protein is CASSSQPGQGVTEAFF. The V gene is TRBV7-3, the J gene TRBJ1-1, with TRBD1 identical over 11 bases. Germline assignment: CDR1 SGHTA and CDR2 FQGTGA. V was pared by 4 bases and J by 5 bases, with 9 bases of the junction left unmatched. CDR3 length: 16 residues.

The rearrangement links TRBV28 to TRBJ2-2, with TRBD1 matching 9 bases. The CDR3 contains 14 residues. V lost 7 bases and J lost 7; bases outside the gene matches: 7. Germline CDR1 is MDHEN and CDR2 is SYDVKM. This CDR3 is CASKRQGGIGELFF. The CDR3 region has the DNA TGTGCCAGCAAGCGACAGGGGGGGATCGGGGAGCTGTTTTTT.

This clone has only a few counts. The CDR3 protein is CAISAGGPNTDTQYF. The CDR3 DNA follows: TGTGCCATCAGTGCGGGGGGGCCGAACACAGATACGCAGTATTTT. The chain couples TRBV10-3 to TRBJ2-3; 8 positions match TRBD2. Germline V lookup: CDR1 ENHRY, CDR2 SYGVKD. The junction had 5 bases not matched to a gene; V was cut back by 4 bases and J by 2 bases. The length of the CDR3 is 15 residues.

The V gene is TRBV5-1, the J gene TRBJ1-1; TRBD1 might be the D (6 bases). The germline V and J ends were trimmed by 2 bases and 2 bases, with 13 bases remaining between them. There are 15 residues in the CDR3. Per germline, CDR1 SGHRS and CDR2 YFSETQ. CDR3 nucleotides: TGCGCCAGCAGCTTAAACACGGGACAAAACACTGAAGCTTTCTTT. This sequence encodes CASSLNTGQNTEAFF.

CDR3: CASSFTGNQPQHF. The CDR3 nucleotides read TGTGCCAGCAGTTTTACAGGCAATCAGCCCCAGCATTTT. V is TRBV6-5 and J is TRBJ1-5; no reliable D call. The CDR3 totals 13 residues. V lost 4 bases to trimming and J lost 2 bases, with 6 bases between them. Germline CDR1 reads MNHEY; CDR2 reads SVGAGI.

The CDR3 DNA follows: TGCGCCAGCAGCCCACAGGGAGGGGGCAATGAGCAGTTCTTC. It codes for CASSPQGGGNEQFF. The J gene is TRBJ2-1, the V gene TRBV5-1, with a possible D match to TRBD2 (7 bases). The V and J ends lost 4 bases and 6 bases respectively, with 14 bases between them. The germline gives CDR1 SGHRS, CDR2 YFSETQ. This CDR3 region has 14 residues.

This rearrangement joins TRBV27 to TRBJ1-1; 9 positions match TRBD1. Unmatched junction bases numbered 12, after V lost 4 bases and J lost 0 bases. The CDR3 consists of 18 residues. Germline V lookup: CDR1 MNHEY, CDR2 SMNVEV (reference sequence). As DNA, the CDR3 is TGTGCCAGCAGTTCGAGACTCGGACAGGGGCTTATGAACACTGAAGCTTTCTTT. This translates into CASSSRLGQGLMNTEAFF.

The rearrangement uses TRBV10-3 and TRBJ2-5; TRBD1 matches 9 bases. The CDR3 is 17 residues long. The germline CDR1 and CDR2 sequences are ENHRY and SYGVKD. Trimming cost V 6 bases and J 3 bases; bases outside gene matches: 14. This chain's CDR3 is CAISPSQGQGVKETQYF. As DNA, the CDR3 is TGTGCCATCAGCCCCTCACAGGGACAGGGCGTTAAAGAGACCCAGTACTTC.

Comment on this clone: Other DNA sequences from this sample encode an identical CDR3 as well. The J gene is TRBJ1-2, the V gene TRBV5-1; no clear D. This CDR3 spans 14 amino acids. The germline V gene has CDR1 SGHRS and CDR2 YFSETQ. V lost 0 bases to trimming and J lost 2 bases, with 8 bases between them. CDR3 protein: CASSLAGGNYGYTF. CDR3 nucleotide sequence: TGCGCCAGCAGCTTGGCCGGCGGAAACTATGGCTACACCTTC.

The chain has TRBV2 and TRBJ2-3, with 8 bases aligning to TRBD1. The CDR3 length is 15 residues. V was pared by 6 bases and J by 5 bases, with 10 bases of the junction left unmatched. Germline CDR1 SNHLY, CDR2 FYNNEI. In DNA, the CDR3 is TGTGCCAGCAGGGATTCAGGGGGCCGAGGAGATACGCAGTATTTT. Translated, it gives CASRDSGGRGDTQYF.

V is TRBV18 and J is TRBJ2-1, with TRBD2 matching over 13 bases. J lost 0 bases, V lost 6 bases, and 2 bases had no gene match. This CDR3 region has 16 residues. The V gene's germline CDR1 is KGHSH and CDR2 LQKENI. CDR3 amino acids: CASSRTSGSSYNEQFF. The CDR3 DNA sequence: TGTGCCAGCTCGAGGACTAGCGGGAGCTCCTACAATGAGCAGTTCTTC.

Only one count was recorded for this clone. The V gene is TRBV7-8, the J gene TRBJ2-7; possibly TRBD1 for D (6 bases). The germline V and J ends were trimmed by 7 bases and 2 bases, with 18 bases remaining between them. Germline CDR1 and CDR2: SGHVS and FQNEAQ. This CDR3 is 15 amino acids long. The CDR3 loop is CASTLSGDTTYEQYF. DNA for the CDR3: TGTGCCAGCACACTCTCAGGGGACACTACCTACGAGCAGTACTTC.

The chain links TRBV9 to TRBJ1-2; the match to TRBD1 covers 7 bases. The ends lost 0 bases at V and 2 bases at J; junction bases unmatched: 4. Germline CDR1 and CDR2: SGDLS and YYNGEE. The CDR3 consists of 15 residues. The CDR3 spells CASSVGGGSNYGYTF. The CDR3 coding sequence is TGTGCCAGCAGCGTAGGAGGGGGCTCAAACTATGGCTACACCTTC. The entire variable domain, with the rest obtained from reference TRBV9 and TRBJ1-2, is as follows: DSGVTQTPKHLITATGQRVTLRCSPRSGDLSVYWYQQSLDQGLQFLIQYYNGEERAKGNILERFSAQQFPDLHSELNLSSLELGDSALYFCASSVGGGSNYGYTFGSGTRLTVV.

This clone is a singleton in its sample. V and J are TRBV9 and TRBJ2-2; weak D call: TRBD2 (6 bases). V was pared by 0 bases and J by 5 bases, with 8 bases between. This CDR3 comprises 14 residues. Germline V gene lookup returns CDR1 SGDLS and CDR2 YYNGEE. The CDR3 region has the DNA TGTGCCAGCAGCGTAGGACTAGGGACCGGGGAGCTGTTTTTT. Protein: CASSVGLGTGELFF. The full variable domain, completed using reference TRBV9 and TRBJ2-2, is DSGVTQTPKHLITATGQRVTLRCSPRSGDLSVYWYQQSLDQGLQFLIQYYNGEERAKGNILERFSAQQFPDLHSELNLSSLELGDSALYFCASSVGLGTGELFFGEGSRLTVL.

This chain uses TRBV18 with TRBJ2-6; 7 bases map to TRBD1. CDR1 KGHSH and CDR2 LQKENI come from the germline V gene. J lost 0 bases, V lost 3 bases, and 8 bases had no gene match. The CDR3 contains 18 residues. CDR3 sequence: CASSPLAGQASGANVLTF. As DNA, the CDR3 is TGTGCCAGCTCACCGCTAGCCGGACAGGCCTCTGGGGCCAACGTCCTGACTTTC.

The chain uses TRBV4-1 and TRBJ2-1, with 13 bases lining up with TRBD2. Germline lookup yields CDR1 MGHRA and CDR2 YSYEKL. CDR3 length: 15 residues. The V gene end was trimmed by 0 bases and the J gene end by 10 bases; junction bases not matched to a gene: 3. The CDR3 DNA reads TGCGCCAGCAGCCAAGATCCGGGACTAGCGGGAGAGCAGTTCTTC. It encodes CASSQDPGLAGEQFF.

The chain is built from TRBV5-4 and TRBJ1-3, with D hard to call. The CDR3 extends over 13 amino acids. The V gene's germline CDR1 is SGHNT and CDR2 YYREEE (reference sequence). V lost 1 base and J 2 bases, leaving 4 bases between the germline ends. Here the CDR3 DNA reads TGTGCCAGCAGCTTGACTGCTGGAAACACCATATATTTT. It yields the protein CASSLTAGNTIYF.

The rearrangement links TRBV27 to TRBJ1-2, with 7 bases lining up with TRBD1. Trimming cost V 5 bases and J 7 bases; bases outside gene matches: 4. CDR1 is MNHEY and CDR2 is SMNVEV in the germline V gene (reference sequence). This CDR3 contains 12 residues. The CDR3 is CASSPNRGGYTF. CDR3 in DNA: TGTGCCAGCAGTCCGAACAGGGGTGGCTACACCTTC.

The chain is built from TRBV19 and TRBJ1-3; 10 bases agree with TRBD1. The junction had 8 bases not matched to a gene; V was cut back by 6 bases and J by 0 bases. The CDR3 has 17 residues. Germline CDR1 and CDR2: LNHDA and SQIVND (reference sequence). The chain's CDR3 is CASSEDRGTSSGNTIYF. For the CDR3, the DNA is TGTGCCAGTAGCGAGGACAGGGGGACCTCCTCTGGAAACACCATATATTTT.

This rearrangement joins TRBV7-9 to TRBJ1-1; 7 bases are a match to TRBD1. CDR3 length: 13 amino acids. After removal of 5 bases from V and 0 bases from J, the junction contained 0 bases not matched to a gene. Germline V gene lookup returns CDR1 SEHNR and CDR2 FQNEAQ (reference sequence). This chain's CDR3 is CASSGQVNTEAFF. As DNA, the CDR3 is TGTGCCAGCAGCGGACAGGTGAACACTGAAGCTTTCTTT.

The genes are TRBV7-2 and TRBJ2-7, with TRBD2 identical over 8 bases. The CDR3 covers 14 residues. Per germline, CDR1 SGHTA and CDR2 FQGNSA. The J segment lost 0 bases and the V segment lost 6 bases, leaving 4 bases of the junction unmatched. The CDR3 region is CASRRREVSYEQYF. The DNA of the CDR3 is TGTGCCAGCAGGAGGCGGGAGGTCTCCTACGAGCAGTACTTC.

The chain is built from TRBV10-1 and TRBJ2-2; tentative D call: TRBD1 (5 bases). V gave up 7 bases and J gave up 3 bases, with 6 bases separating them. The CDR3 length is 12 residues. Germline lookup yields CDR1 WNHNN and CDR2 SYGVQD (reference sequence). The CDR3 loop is CASKGYTGELFF. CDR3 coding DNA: TGCGCCAGCAAGGGGTACACCGGGGAGCTGTTTTTT.